This entry concerns a single T cell receptor beta chain. The sample is drawn from a study of blood T cell repertoires in COVID-19. Sequenced by immunoSEQ multiplex PCR; TCRdb stores in-frame clones only, minus some. The top ten clones hold roughly 2% of a sample with some 180,000 clones, 83% of them seen once. Germline-derived CDR1 and CDR2 are SGHDT and YYEEEE. This CDR3 region has 13 residues. With 1 base removed from V and 5 bases from J, the gap between germline ends came to 9 bases. Sequencing was done on a sample of peripheral blood. The receptor was derived from a woman of 80 years or more with acute or convalescent COVID-19. J is TRBJ1-1 and V is TRBV5-6, with D possibly being TRBD1 (5 bases). The CDR3 is CASSLRAGTEAFF. The CDR3, as DNA: TGTGCCAGCAGCTTGAGGGCAGGGACTGAAGCTTTCTTT.